This T cell receptor (beta chain) was sequenced during a study of blood T cells in healthy people across ages. The CDR3 has 13 residues. Per the germline V gene, CDR1 is MNHEY and CDR2 is SMNVEV (reference sequence). Trimming removed 7 bases from V and 2 bases from J, with 11 bases in between. With a J-beta primer mix and a sample-barcoded 5' primer, a second PCR ran about 7 to 12 cycles. One entry per CDR3 protein, called by TCRdb with MiXCR from the 5' RACE reads. The table includes some 1,500,000 distinct CDR3 sequences, 35% to 45% detected once. The sequence came from a woman aged 18-30 years in good health. This chain links TRBV27 with TRBJ1-1, with unresolved D. Sequencing was done on a sample of blood. The CDR3 is CASMEGINTEAFF. The CDR3, as DNA: TGTGCCAGCATGGAAGGAATTAACACTGAAGCTTTCTTT.